One sample yielded the 18 T cell receptor beta chains listed below, sequenced in a study of response to subunit inactivated influenza vaccine (dated by TCRdb to 2016 to 2018). Library prep was done by RT-PCR. The instrument was an Illumina HiSeq 2500. Clones were called with MiXCR by TCRdb after fastp trimmed the public reads at Q25, and only in-frame beta chains were retained. Here each entry gathers all rows of one CDR3 protein and keeps the most common genes and DNA. Across this sample there are 800,000 or so distinct CDR3 sequences, with about 20% seen only once. The ten largest clones capture roughly 10% of the sample. The source material was PBMCs from blood, sampled 5 days after vaccination. These receptors all stem from a man aged 50-60 years who received an inactivated influenza vaccine. Donor details come from another sample of the same person, matched by shared clones.

A single count supports this clonotype. V gene TRBV7-8 combines with J gene TRBJ2-6; 9 bases map to TRBD1. V shed 5 bases and J 2 bases; nucleotides not matched to a gene: 13. CDR3 length equals 19 residues. CDR1 is SGHVS and CDR2 is FQNEAQ in the germline V gene. The CDR3 sequence: CASSPRDRDFLPGANVLTF. The CDR3 coding sequence is TGTGCCAGCAGCCCACGGGACAGGGACTTTCTCCCTGGGGCCAACGTCCTGACTTTC.

This clonotype was seen ten or more times. The V call is TRBV20-1, the J call TRBJ2-7; TRBD1 matches at 8 bases. The CDR3 is made up of 14 amino acids. The germline V gene encodes CDR1 DFQATT and CDR2 SNEGSKA (reference sequence). Unmatched junction bases numbered 10, after V lost 6 bases and J lost 3 bases. CDR3 sequence (DNA): TGCAGTGCCAACGACAGGGGATTATTCTACGAGCAGTACTTC. The encoded protein is CSANDRGLFYEQYF.

The count of this clonotype is one. This chain joins TRBV7-2 and TRBJ1-5; D uncertain. CDR3 length: 15 amino acids. Deletions cut 5 bases from V and 8 bases from J, with 19 bases between. Germline loops: CDR1 SGHTA, CDR2 FQGNSA. The CDR3 loop reads CASSPAGEDRKPQHF. CDR3 DNA: TGTGCCAGCAGCCCCGCAGGCGAGGATAGGAAGCCCCAGCATTTT.

This sequence joins TRBV6-1 and TRBJ1-6, with D possibly TRBD1 on 6 matching bases. The CDR3 totals 14 residues. Trimming took 5 bases from V and 9 from J, leaving 14 bases between them. Germline lookup yields CDR1 MNHNS and CDR2 SASEGT. The CDR3 coding sequence is TGTGCCAGCAGTCAACAGGGTGGAGGTTCACCCCTCCACTTT. Its translation: CASSQQGGGSPLHF.

A few counts support this clonotype. CDR3 sequence: CASSLRSSGTQETQYF. DNA for the CDR3: TGTGCCAGCAGCCTGAGGAGTAGCGGGACCCAAGAGACCCAGTACTTC. V usage is TRBV9 and J usage is TRBJ2-5, with 8 bases that match TRBD2. CDR3 size: 16 residues. Losses at the gene ends were 4 bases for V and 1 base for J; bases not matched to a gene: 9. Germline V CDR1 and CDR2: SGDLS, YYNGEE.

This clonotype was counted only a few times. The chain couples TRBV6-1 to TRBJ2-1, with TRBD2 identical over 12 bases. V lost 6 bases to trimming and J lost 4 bases; unmatched junction nucleotides: 13. The CDR3 is 18 residues long. Per the germline V gene, CDR1 is MNHNS and CDR2 is SASEGT. This CDR3 is CASSGTSGFSLGYNEQFF. CDR3 DNA: TGTGCCAGCAGCGGGACTAGCGGGTTCTCTTTGGGGTACAATGAGCAGTTCTTC.

The chain couples TRBV27 to TRBJ2-2; 8 bases fit TRBD2. With 6 bases clipped from V and 2 bases from J, the junction kept 8 bases outside the gene matches. This CDR3 has 16 residues. CDR1 MNHEY and CDR2 SMNVEV come from the germline V gene (reference sequence). For the CDR3, the DNA is TGTGCCAGCAGCCGGAGGCGGGGGGTTAACACCGGGGAGCTGTTTTTT. Translating gives CASSRRRGVNTGELFF.

The chain has TRBV6-5 and TRBJ2-7; D perhaps matches TRBD1 (5 bases). Trimming cost V 6 bases and J 2 bases, with 14 bases left between them. Germline V gene sequence: CDR1 MNHEY, CDR2 SVGAGI. The CDR3 spans 14 residues. In DNA form, the CDR3 reads TGTGCCAGCAGGCTGACAGCTCCAGCCTACGAGCAGTACTTC. It is translated as CASRLTAPAYEQYF.

This clonotype was seen only a few times. This chain uses TRBV10-2 with TRBJ2-1, with D tentatively TRBD1 (6 bases). This CDR3 is built from 14 residues. Between the trimmed V and J ends, which lost 6 bases and 5 bases, there was a span of 14 bases. CDR1 WSHSY and CDR2 SAAADI come from the germline V gene. The CDR3 is CASSYQGSNNEQFF. DNA of the CDR3: TGCGCCAGCAGCTACCAGGGGTCTAACAATGAGCAGTTCTTC.

The sample holds a few counts of this clonotype. The V and J genes are TRBV20-1 and TRBJ1-2; D is unclear. V was clipped by 2 bases and J by 4 bases, with 5 bases between them. Per the germline V gene, CDR1 is DFQATT and CDR2 is SNEGSKA (reference sequence). The CDR3 runs to 11 residues. This CDR3 reads CSARIAYGYTF. The CDR3 DNA sequence: TGCAGTGCTAGAATAGCCTATGGCTACACCTTC.

This chain links TRBV4-2 with TRBJ1-4, with 12 bases that match TRBD1. The germline CDR1 and CDR2 sequences are LGHNA and YNFKEQ. This CDR3 spans 17 amino acids. Trimming at V came to 2 bases and at J to 7 bases, leaving 8 bases not matched to a gene. The CDR3 DNA reads TGTGCCAGCAGCCAACCGGGACAGGGGGCTAGCGGTGAAAAACTGTTTTTT. Amino acids: CASSQPGQGASGEKLFF.

V usage is TRBV11-2 and J usage is TRBJ1-6, with D possibly matching TRBD1 (5 bases). CDR3 size: 14 residues. The germline CDR1 and CDR2 sequences are SGHAT and FQNNGV. The V end lost 5 bases, the J end lost 9 bases, and 14 bases lay between the germline ends. The CDR3 DNA reads TGTGCCAGCAGCCCTAACCGGGGGGTTTCACCCCTCCACTTT. Translation: CASSPNRGVSPLHF.

The chain carries TRBV7-2 and TRBJ2-5; 12 nucleotides line up with TRBD1. Germline V gene lookup returns CDR1 SGHTA and CDR2 FQGNSA. V was pared by 1 base and J by 6 bases, with 6 bases of the junction left unmatched. The CDR3 totals 16 residues. Written as DNA, the CDR3 is TGTGCCAGCAGCTTAGTCGGGACAGGGGGCGTCCAGACCCAGTACTTC. Protein product: CASSLVGTGGVQTQYF.

This clonotype was recorded at least ten times. This chain joins TRBV29-1 and TRBJ2-7; D gene unclear. Germline V gene lookup returns CDR1 SQVTM and CDR2 ANQGSEA. CDR3 length: 12 residues. The V end lost 6 bases, the J end lost 5 bases, and 14 bases lay between the germline ends. CDR3 sequence reads: CSVLLTAHEQYF. DNA of the CDR3: TGCAGCGTACTGCTCACCGCCCACGAGCAGTACTTC.

This clonotype was detected once. The chain is built from TRBV7-2 and TRBJ2-7; D possibly corresponds to TRBD2 (6 bases). The V end lost 3 bases, the J end lost 4 bases, and 13 bases lay between the germline ends. Germline CDR1 is SGHTA and CDR2 is FQGNSA. The CDR3 totals 14 residues. CDR3 sequence reads: CASSFWGGKYEQYF. Here the CDR3 DNA reads TGTGCCAGCAGCTTTTGGGGAGGCAAATACGAGCAGTACTTC.

This clonotype came up a few times. The chain employs TRBV5-1 and TRBJ2-3, with 7 bases fitting TRBD1. J was trimmed by 1 base and V by 4 bases; bases with no gene match: 3. The CDR3 consists of 14 residues. Germline V lookup: CDR1 SGHRS, CDR2 YFSETQ. The CDR3 spells CASSPGQRTDTQYF. DNA of the CDR3: TGCGCCAGCAGCCCGGGACAGCGCACAGATACGCAGTATTTT.

The chain employs TRBV14 and TRBJ2-1, with D possibly being TRBD2 (5 bases). The CDR3 extends over 15 amino acids. V lost 2 bases, J lost 7 bases, and 15 bases lay in between. The germline V gene has CDR1 SGHDN and CDR2 FVKESK. As DNA, the CDR3 is TGTGCCAGCAGCCAATTCGGGGAACATAGTAATGAGCAGTTCTTC. It encodes CASSQFGEHSNEQFF.

V is TRBV10-3 and J is TRBJ2-7, with 9 bases lining up with TRBD2. V lost 10 bases to trimming and J lost 4 bases; unmatched junction nucleotides: 14. CDR3 size: 15 residues. Germline V lookup: CDR1 ENHRY, CDR2 SYGVKD. This CDR3 is CATNSRLADDYEQYF. The CDR3 DNA reads TGTGCCACCAATTCTCGACTAGCGGACGATTACGAGCAGTACTTC.